A selection of T cell receptor beta chains follows, all from one sample in a study of T cells after yellow fever vaccination. TCRdb analysed the 5' RACE reads with MiXCR anew, one entry per CDR3 protein. Found here are about 310,000 distinct CDR3 sequences, 3.6% of them singletons; the top ten hold 23%. The input for sequencing was PBMCs, taken on the day of the yellow fever booster vaccination. Receptors originate from a man aged 18 to 35 who received the YFV17D yellow fever vaccine. CDR3s include the opening cysteine and the closing phenylalanine or tryptophan. The order of the fields is D gene, J gene, clone size, V gene, CDR3 protein, CDR3 DNA. A D gene is named only where the DNA matches it firmly. Rows may omit the clone size; those that give it use once, few, many or a size class.

TRBD1 TRBJ2-5 many TRBV5-5 CASSRLDRVETQYF TGTGCCAGCAGCCGATTGGACAGGGTGGAGACCCAGTACTTC
NA TRBJ1-5 many TRBV7-9 CASSSGTFSNQPQHF TGTGCCAGCAGCTCGGGGACATTTAGCAATCAGCCCCAGCATTTT
TRBD1 TRBJ2-2 many TRBV20-1 CSASPILERTGRTGELFF TGCAGTGCTAGCCCCATCCTCGAGCGGACAGGGAGGACCGGGGAGCTGTTTTTT
NA TRBJ1-3 many TRBV12-3/TRBV12-4 CASRAGTEASGNTIYF TGTGCCAGCAGGGCCGGGACGGAAGCTTCTGGAAACACCATATATTTT
NA TRBJ1-5 many TRBV6-6 CATQYALKTHSNQPQHF TGTGCCACCCAATACGCGCTTAAGACACATAGCAATCAGCCCCAGCATTTT
NA TRBJ2-7 few TRBV6-5 CASSYSLGGNYEQYF TGTGCCAGCAGTTACTCGTTAGGGGGTAACTACGAGCAGTACTTC
NA TRBJ2-5 many TRBV7-9 CASTPSSRVGETQYF TGTGCCAGCACCCCTTCGAGCAGGGTGGGAGAGACCCAGTACTTC
NA TRBJ1-2 NA TRBV20-1 CSASLQPAMGGYTF TGCAGTGCTAGCCTTCAACCCGCTATGGGTGGCTACACCTTC
NA TRBJ2-7 many TRBV4-3 CASSSTARYRAEQYF TGCGCCAGCAGCTCAACCGCTCGCTACAGGGCCGAGCAGTACTTC
TRBD2 TRBJ2-7 few TRBV7-2 CASSASGGSSYEQYF TGTGCCAGCAGCGCAAGCGGGGGGAGCTCCTACGAGCAGTACTTC
NA TRBJ2-3 NA TRBV20-1 CSARDWGTDTQYF TGCAGTGCTAGAGATTGGGGCACAGATACGCAGTATTTT
NA TRBJ1-5 NA TRBV19 CASSIYGYSNQPQHF TGTGCCAGTAGTATATATGGGTATAGCAATCAGCCCCAGCATTTT
TRBD1 TRBJ1-2 few TRBV28 CASSGAGGAFDGYTF TGTGCCAGCAGTGGGGCAGGGGGCGCTTTTGATGGCTACACCTTC
TRBD1 TRBJ2-2 few TRBV30 CAWSLLGQGFGADTGELFF TGTGCCTGGAGCCTTCTGGGACAGGGTTTCGGGGCGGACACCGGGGAGCTGTTTTTT
NA TRBJ2-5 NA TRBV7-2 CASSPTGMETQYF TGTGCCAGCAGCCCGACTGGGATGGAGACCCAGTACTTC
TRBD2 TRBJ2-7 NA TRBV7-2 CASSHPGGYEQYF TGTGCCAGCAGCCATCCGGGGGGCTACGAGCAGTACTTC
NA TRBJ1-2 many TRBV15 CATSREGFMLGEGYTF TGTGCCACCAGCAGAGAAGGTTTTATGTTGGGGGAAGGCTACACCTTC
TRBD1 TRBJ1-4 few TRBV30 CAWSLRGRVEKLFF TGTGCCTGGAGTTTGAGGGGGCGGGTTGAAAAACTGTTTTTT
TRBD1 TRBJ2-3 few TRBV7-2 CASSLAAGGIDTQYF TGTGCCAGCAGCTTAGCTGCAGGGGGCATAGATACGCAGTATTTT
NA TRBJ2-3 NA TRBV12-3/TRBV12-4 CASSIDERDTQYF TGTGCCAGCAGTATAGACGAAAGGGATACGCAGTATTTT
NA TRBJ1-1 few TRBV11-2 CASSLGGGLHYEAFF TGTGCCAGCAGCTTAGGTGGGGGGCTTCATTATGAAGCTTTCTTT
TRBD1 TRBJ2-5 many TRBV7-8 CASSLATGPWETQYF TGTGCCAGCAGCTTAGCGACAGGGCCATGGGAGACCCAGTACTTC
NA TRBJ1-2 NA TRBV29-1 CSVDPGRRGYTF TGCAGCGTTGATCCGGGGCGGCGGGGCTACACCTTC
NA TRBJ2-3 many TRBV9 CASSMDSPSDTQYF TGTGCCAGCAGCATGGACAGCCCCTCAGATACGCAGTATTTT
TRBD2 TRBJ2-2 NA TRBV11-1 CASRWTSGETGELFF TGTGCCAGCAGGTGGACTAGCGGGGAGACCGGGGAGCTGTTTTTT
NA TRBJ1-2 few TRBV5-6 CASSLALDGYTF TGTGCCAGCAGCTTGGCTTTGGATGGCTACACCTTC
TRBD1 TRBJ2-6 many TRBV5-1 CASSFGPTGGNDGANVLTF TGCGCCAGCAGCTTTGGTCCGACAGGGGGCAACGATGGGGCCAACGTCCTGACTTTC
TRBD1 TRBJ2-1 NA TRBV11-1 CASKVGTGLPNEQFF TGTGCCAGCAAAGTCGGGACAGGGCTCCCCAATGAGCAGTTCTTC
NA TRBJ2-2 many TRBV20-1 CSAVFSGELFF TGCAGTGCAGTCTTCTCGGGGGAGCTGTTTTTT
TRBD2 TRBJ2-1 few TRBV7-2 CASSLSVLAGGRDEQFF TGTGCCAGCAGCTTATCAGTTCTAGCGGGGGGGCGCGATGAGCAGTTCTTC
TRBD2 TRBJ2-7 few TRBV3-1 CASRGLGTSGFSYEQYF TGTGCCAGCCGCGGGCTAGGGACTAGCGGCTTCTCCTACGAGCAGTACTTC
TRBD1 TRBJ1-4 few TRBV6-1 CASSESQGAEKLFF TGTGCCAGCAGTGAATCACAGGGGGCTGAAAAACTGTTTTTT
NA TRBJ2-5 NA TRBV3-1 CASSQVLGMETQYF TGTGCCAGCAGCCAAGTTTTGGGAATGGAGACCCAGTACTTC
NA TRBJ1-4 many TRBV20-1 CSARVPGGEGKLFF TGCAGTGCTAGAGTTCCCGGGGGCGAGGGGAAACTGTTTTTT
NA TRBJ1-2 many TRBV20-1 CSARGPGGGYTF TGCAGTGCTAGAGGTCCTGGGGGGGGCTACACCTTC
TRBD2 TRBJ2-1 many TRBV4-2 CASSQGPLAGGMQFF TGTGCCAGCAGCCAAGGTCCCCTCGCGGGGGGTATGCAGTTCTTC
NA TRBJ1-2 many TRBV12-3/TRBV12-4 CASSLDRENGYTF TGTGCCAGCAGTCTCGATCGGGAAAATGGCTACACCTTC
TRBD2 TRBJ2-1 many TRBV6-2/TRBV6-3 CASRPASGGANEQFF TGTGCCAGCAGACCCGCTAGCGGGGGGGCCAATGAGCAGTTCTTC
NA TRBJ1-2 few TRBV5-1 CASSLPKAGRGYTF TGCGCCAGCAGCTTGCCCAAGGCCGGACGGGGCTACACCTTC
TRBD1 TRBJ2-1 few TRBV7-8 CASSPRTGTEQFF TGTGCCAGCAGCCCCCGGACAGGGACTGAGCAGTTCTTC
NA TRBJ2-7 NA TRBV20-1 CSGLGSDEQYF TGCAGTGGGTTAGGGTCCGACGAGCAGTACTTC
NA TRBJ2-4 NA TRBV7-2 CASSLGPTGLGVGIQYF TGTGCCAGCAGCTTAGGCCCGACGGGGTTGGGTGTCGGCATTCAGTACTTC
NA TRBJ1-2 NA TRBV28 CASSLSYGYTF TGTGCCAGCAGTTTAAGCTATGGCTACACCTTC
NA TRBJ2-2 many TRBV15 CAIRDDLTGELFF TGTGCCATCAGGGACGATTTAACCGGGGAGCTGTTTTTT
NA TRBJ2-5 few TRBV4-1 CASRSILVSETQYF TGCGCCAGCAGATCGATACTAGTTTCGGAGACCCAGTACTTC
TRBD1 TRBJ2-3 many TRBV11-2 CASSSDRDRGGTDTQYF TGTGCCAGCAGCTCCGACCGGGACAGGGGGGGCACAGATACGCAGTATTTT
NA TRBJ1-2 many TRBV6-5 CASSWGAEANYGYTF TGTGCCAGCAGTTGGGGCGCGGAAGCTAACTATGGCTACACCTTC
TRBD1 TRBJ2-3 many TRBV15 CATSRDQQGGGTDTQYF TGTGCCACCAGCAGAGATCAACAGGGGGGTGGCACAGATACGCAGTATTTT
TRBD2 TRBJ2-1 many TRBV5-1 CASSSSGGPYNEQFF TGCGCCAGCAGCTCGAGCGGGGGGCCTTACAATGAGCAGTTCTTC
NA TRBJ2-2 NA TRBV7-3 CASSQDPTGELFF TGTGCCAGCAGTCAAGACCCTACCGGGGAGCTGTTTTTT
NA TRBJ2-6 NA TRBV9 CASSAGHRAGANVLTF TGTGCCAGCAGCGCAGGACACAGGGCTGGGGCCAACGTCCTGACTTTC
NA TRBJ1-1 NA TRBV30 CAWGGDTEAFF TGTGCCTGGGGCGGGGACACTGAAGCTTTCTTT
TRBD2 TRBJ2-1 few TRBV11-2 CASSAGLAVIYNEQFF TGTGCCAGCAGCGCCGGACTAGCGGTGATTTACAATGAGCAGTTCTTC
NA TRBJ1-5 few TRBV11-2 CASSLYAGSINQPQHF TGTGCCAGCAGCTTATATGCGGGCAGTATCAATCAGCCCCAGCATTTT
TRBD2 TRBJ2-1 many TRBV3-1 CASSAAGTSGRGAYNEQFF TGTGCCAGCAGTGCGGCCGGGACTAGCGGCCGAGGGGCCTACAATGAGCAGTTCTTC
NA TRBJ2-5 many TRBV28 CASSYGYAQETQYF TGTGCCAGCAGTTATGGGTACGCTCAAGAGACCCAGTACTTC
TRBD1 TRBJ1-2 few TRBV3-1 CASSQADRGPYGYTF TGTGCCAGCAGCCAGGCGGACAGGGGACCCTATGGCTACACCTTC
NA TRBJ1-6 few TRBV5-1 CASRSDNSPLHF TGCGCCAGCAGAAGCGACAATTCACCCCTCCACTTT
NA TRBJ1-2 many TRBV5-5 CASSSWDHLKTNYGYTF TGTGCCAGCAGCTCCTGGGACCACCTAAAGACTAACTATGGCTACACCTTC
TRBD1 TRBJ1-2 many TRBV3-1 CASSKGQLYGYTF TGTGCCAGCAGCAAGGGACAGCTCTATGGCTACACCTTC